This passage covers 26 T cell receptor beta chains from one sample sequenced in a study of blood T cell repertoires in COVID-19 (dated by TCRdb to about 2020). The library was produced with the immunoSEQ multiplex PCR assay. In its TCRdb copy, this immuneACCESS table keeps in-frame sequences only and misses some clones. Where compared with another copy, unresolved V genes explain less than half of these, and the others have no known cause. This sample comprises approximately 30,000 clones, over 70% of them detected only once. The ten largest make up around 50% of the sample. Specimen: peripheral blood. The receptors come from a man aged 50-59 years with active or convalescent COVID-19.

The rearrangement links TRBV12-3 or TRBV12-4 to TRBJ2-3; tentatively, D is TRBD2 (5 bases). The CDR3 is made up of 13 amino acids. Trimming left V 4 bases short and J 2 bases short, with 7 bases between. The CDR3 protein is CASSWEITDTQYF. CDR3 in DNA: TGTGCCAGCAGTTGGGAGATCACAGATACGCAGTATTTT.

The chain has TRBV9 and TRBJ1-2; 8 bases align to TRBD1. The CDR3 is made up of 14 amino acids. V lost 0 bases to trimming and J lost 6 bases; unmatched junction nucleotides: 4. CDR1 is SGDLS and CDR2 is YYNGEE in the germline V gene. The CDR3 here is CASSVGDRLNGYTF. CDR3 nucleotide sequence: TGTGCCAGCAGCGTAGGGGACAGGTTAAATGGCTACACCTTC.

The chain couples TRBV10-3 to TRBJ1-2; no clear D. The CDR3 length is 13 residues. The germline gives CDR1 ENHRY, CDR2 SYGVKD. The V end was cut by 3 bases, the J end by 8 bases, with 13 bases between. The CDR3 region has the DNA TGTGCCATCAGTGATAATATCGAAGAGGGCTACACCTTC. Its protein product is CAISDNIEEGYTF.

The V gene is TRBV3-1 (or the pseudogene TRBV3-2), the J gene TRBJ2-5; D unresolved. The CDR3 runs 13 residues. Germline values: CDR1 LGHDT, CDR2 YNNKEL (reference sequence). Trimming took off 3 bases at V and 2 bases at J, with 7 bases between the two ends. CDR3 nucleotide sequence: TGTGCCAGCAGCCAGGGCAGACAAGAGACCCAGTACTTC. Protein: CASSQGRQETQYF.

The chain employs TRBV5-5 and TRBJ1-2; 7 nucleotides agree with TRBD1. The CDR3 loop spans 15 amino acids. The ends lost 2 bases at V and 5 bases at J; junction bases unmatched: 9. Germline V gives CDR1 SGHKS, CDR2 YYEKEE (reference sequence). The CDR3 loop reads CASSFIFGTEYGYTF. CDR3 bases: TGTGCCAGCAGCTTTATCTTCGGGACAGAGTATGGCTACACCTTC.

The chain links TRBV6-5 to TRBJ1-6, with D perhaps TRBD1 (6 bases). The germline V gene has CDR1 MNHEY and CDR2 SVGAGI. V was shortened by 2 bases and J by 6 bases, with 11 bases between the two germline ends. The CDR3 sequence is 15 residues long. CDR3 loop: CASSYQDSGNSPLHF. The CDR3 DNA sequence: TGTGCCAGCAGTTACCAGGACAGCGGTAATTCACCCCTCCACTTT.

The rearrangement joins TRBV28 to TRBJ1-1; D possibly corresponds to TRBD1 (5 bases). With 2 bases removed from V and 7 bases from J, the gap between germline ends came to 17 bases. CDR1 is MDHEN, CDR2 SYDVKM, per germline. This CDR3 has 15 amino acids. CDR3 nucleotide sequence: TGTGCCAGCAGTTTAGGCCTGGGGCAGGGAAATGAAGCTTTCTTT. It yields the protein CASSLGLGQGNEAFF.

This clone was counted once. V is TRBV5-1 and J is TRBJ2-1, with D maybe TRBD1 (5 bases). The V end was cut by 0 bases, the J end by 5 bases, with 9 bases between. Germline loops: CDR1 SGHRS, CDR2 YFSETQ. The CDR3 is 14 residues long. The CDR3 DNA sequence: TGCGCCAGCAGCTTGGTTCAGGGCAACAATGAGCAGTTCTTC. It is translated as CASSLVQGNNEQFF.

The CDR3 bases are TGTGCCAGTAGTATAGTTGGAGGGGGCGACGGGGAGCTGTTTTTT. It is translated as CASSIVGGGDGELFF. V usage is TRBV19 and J usage is TRBJ2-2; D might be TRBD1 (7 bases). CDR3 length equals 15 residues. Looked up from germline, CDR1 is LNHDA and CDR2 is SQIVND (reference sequence). Trimming removed 1 base at V and 7 bases at J, with 13 bases between.

The rearrangement joins TRBV7-8 to TRBJ2-1; a possible D gene is TRBD2 (6 bases). The CDR3 has 13 amino acids. Germline V gene lookup returns CDR1 SGHVS and CDR2 FQNEAQ. V lost 5 bases to trimming and J lost 4 bases, with 9 bases between them. The CDR3 DNA is TGTGCCAGCAGCCCCGGGACTTACAATGAGCAGTTCTTC. This codes for CASSPGTYNEQFF.

The chain uses TRBV5-4 and TRBJ2-6, with TRBD1 matching 10 bases. Germline V lookup: CDR1 SGHNT, CDR2 YYREEE (reference sequence). The junction had 4 bases not matched to a gene; V was cut back by 4 bases and J by 3 bases. The CDR3 contains 16 residues. CDR3 loop: CASSPRDRGGANVLTF. The CDR3 DNA reads as TGTGCCAGCAGCCCGCGGGACAGGGGTGGGGCCAACGTCCTGACTTTC.

V gene TRBV7-9 combines with J gene TRBJ2-1, with 11 bases identical to TRBD2. Germline trimming cut 5 bases from V and 8 bases from J; bases unmatched to any gene: 8. The CDR3 covers 15 residues. Germline-derived CDR1 and CDR2 are SEHNR and FQNEAQ (reference sequence). The CDR3: CASSPSGGKSHEQFF. The DNA of the CDR3 is TGTGCCAGCAGCCCTAGCGGGGGGAAATCCCATGAGCAGTTCTTC.

V and J are TRBV4-1 and TRBJ1-2; no clear D. There are 13 residues in the CDR3. V was trimmed by 4 bases and J by 5 bases, leaving 11 bases between them. Germline-derived CDR1 and CDR2 are MGHRA and YSYEKL. CDR3 loop: CASSRASGYGYTF. The CDR3 nucleotides are TGCGCCAGCAGCCGGGCTTCTGGTTATGGCTACACCTTC.

The chain uses TRBV5-1 and TRBJ1-5; D is uncertain. This CDR3 contains 15 residues. Trimming cost V 0 bases and J 4 bases, with 11 bases left between them. The germline V gene has CDR1 SGHRS and CDR2 YFSETQ. This CDR3 is CASSLEGTRNQPQHF. CDR3 DNA sequence: TGCGCCAGCAGCTTGGAAGGCACGAGGAATCAGCCCCAGCATTTT.

This chain connects TRBV5-1 to TRBJ2-2, with 10 bases aligning to TRBD1. V was pared by 3 bases and J by 5 bases, with 4 bases of the junction left unmatched. Germline lookup yields CDR1 SGHRS and CDR2 YFSETQ. There are 15 residues in the CDR3. CDR3 coding DNA: TGCGCCAGCAGCTCTGGGACAGGGGTAACCGGGGAGCTGTTTTTT. Encoded protein: CASSSGTGVTGELFF.

The genes are TRBV11-3 and TRBJ2-3, with 13 bases fitting TRBD2. CDR3 length equals 16 residues. V was pared by 5 bases and J by 3 bases, with 5 bases of the junction left unmatched. From germline, CDR1 is SGHNT and CDR2 YENEEA. The CDR3 DNA reads TGTGCCAGCAGCAAGACTAGCGGGGGGCGGACAGATACGCAGTATTTT. Encoded protein: CASSKTSGGRTDTQYF.

The gene calls are TRBV6-4 and TRBJ2-7; 11 positions agree with TRBD1. Losses at the gene ends were 3 bases for V and 3 bases for J; bases not matched to a gene: 1. Looked up from germline, CDR1 is MRHNA and CDR2 is SNTAGT. This CDR3 has 14 amino acids. CDR3 protein: CASSEGTGGYEQYF. CDR3 in DNA: TGTGCCAGCAGTGAGGGGACAGGGGGCTACGAGCAGTACTTC.

This clone was seen a single time. The V and J genes are TRBV4-2 and TRBJ2-7, with 10 bases that match TRBD2. V was pared by 4 bases and J by 1 base, with 10 bases of the junction left unmatched. The CDR3 consists of 17 residues. Germline assignment: CDR1 LGHNA and CDR2 YNFKEQ. The CDR3 loop is CASSPEGLLAGSYEQYF. In DNA, the CDR3 is TGTGCCAGCAGCCCCGAAGGATTACTAGCGGGGTCCTACGAGCAGTACTTC.

The rearrangement joins TRBV11-2 to TRBJ2-2, with a possible D match to TRBD1 (6 bases). This CDR3 is 16 amino acids long. Germline V lookup: CDR1 SGHAT, CDR2 FQNNGV. Trimming stripped 1 base from V and 6 bases from J, with 15 bases between. The CDR3 sequence is CASSLAPGTRAGELFF. The DNA for the CDR3 is TGTGCCAGCAGCTTAGCCCCCGGGACAAGGGCCGGGGAGCTGTTTTTT.

The table lists this clone with a count of one. CDR3 nucleotides: TGTGCCAGCAGCCAAGAAAAGGGGTACGAGCAGTACTTC. Amino acids: CASSQEKGYEQYF. The chain carries TRBV3-1 (or the pseudogene TRBV3-2) and TRBJ2-7, with D perhaps matching TRBD1 (5 bases). This CDR3 spans 13 amino acids. Germline CDR1 reads LGHDT; CDR2 reads YNNKEL (reference sequence). V was pared by 0 bases and J by 4 bases, with 7 bases between.

The chain is built from TRBV15 and TRBJ1-1, with a weak D call TRBD1 (6 bases). CDR3 size: 17 residues. Germline values: CDR1 LNHNV, CDR2 YYDKDF (reference sequence). Trimming removed 0 bases from V and 0 bases from J, with 14 bases in between. CDR3 nucleotides: TGTGCCACCAGCAGAGAAAGCGGGGGCGGAATGAACACTGAAGCTTTCTTT. Translated: CATSRESGGGMNTEAFF. The entire variable domain, with the rest obtained from reference TRBV15 and TRBJ1-1, is as follows: DAMVIQNPRYQVTQFGKPVTLSCSQTLNHNVMYWYQQKSSQAPKLLFHYYDKDFNNEADTPDNFQSRRPNTSFCFLDIRSPGLGDTAMYLCATSRESGGGMNTEAFFGQGTRLTVV.

This clone was detected many times. V is TRBV6-5 and J is TRBJ1-5; 7 nucleotides match TRBD1. Germline-derived CDR1 and CDR2 are MNHEY and SVGAGI. V dropped 7 bases and J dropped 4; count of bases not matched to a gene: 4. CDR3 length: 13 amino acids. CDR3 nucleotide sequence: TGTGCCAGCAAAACAGGGGCTAATCAGCCCCAGCATTTT. This encodes CASKTGANQPQHF.

The gene calls are TRBV14 and TRBJ1-2; no clear D gene. With 4 bases removed from V and 8 bases from J, the gap between germline ends came to 8 bases. The CDR3 contains 11 residues. The germline CDR1 and CDR2 sequences are SGHDN and FVKESK. Here the CDR3 DNA reads TGTGCCAGCAGCCGAGGTTTCGGCTACACCTTC. Translating gives CASSRGFGYTF.

By frequency in the sample, this clone is medium-sized. The genes are TRBV9 and TRBJ2-4; TRBD1 is a possible D gene (6 bases). The CDR3 has 12 amino acids. Between the trimmed V and J ends, which lost 0 bases and 9 bases, there was a span of 7 bases. Germline lookup yields CDR1 SGDLS and CDR2 YYNGEE. CDR3 amino acids: CASSVEQGIQYF. The CDR3 coding sequence is TGTGCCAGCAGCGTAGAACAGGGCATTCAGTACTTC.

This chain uses TRBV19 with TRBJ1-4, with TRBD1 as a possible D gene (6 bases). Trimming shortened V by 11 bases and J by 7 bases, and 20 bases separated the two germline ends. CDR3 size: 14 residues. Germline V gives CDR1 LNHDA, CDR2 SQIVND (reference sequence). As DNA, the CDR3 is TGTGCCGGCAGCCAAGGACAGCCTCCTGAAAAACTGTTTTTT. It codes for CAGSQGQPPEKLFF. The full variable domain, in which reference TRBV19 and TRBJ1-4 provide the parts outside the CDR3, is DGGITQSPKYLFRKEGQNVTLSCEQNLNHDAMYWYRQDPGQGLRLIYYSQIVNDFQKGDIAEGYSVSREKKESFPLTVTSAQKNPTAFYLCAGSQGQPPEKLFFGSGTQLSVL.

This sequence joins TRBV19 and TRBJ2-1, with TRBD2 matching over 7 bases. The CDR3 is made up of 13 amino acids. Germline V gene data show CDR1 as LNHDA and CDR2 as SQIVND (reference sequence). The V segment lost 1 base and the J segment 10 bases; nucleotides outside the gene matches: 4. The DNA for the CDR3 is TGTGCCAGTAGTATAGGGCGGGAGAACGAGCAGTTCTTC. Amino acids: CASSIGRENEQFF. Full variable domain (rest looked up from reference TRBV19 and TRBJ2-1): DGGITQSPKYLFRKEGQNVTLSCEQNLNHDAMYWYRQDPGQGLRLIYYSQIVNDFQKGDIAEGYSVSREKKESFPLTVTSAQKNPTAFYLCASSIGRENEQFFGPGTRLTVL.